This T cell receptor (beta chain) was documented in a study of tumor-infiltrating lymphocytes in oesophageal squamous cell carcinoma. MiXCR, applied by TCRdb to the PCR reads, yields one record per CDR3 protein. Altogether roughly 15,000 distinct CDR3 sequences are present, more than 50% being singletons, with the ten largest covering roughly a fifth. This clonotype was observed a handful of times. CDR3 length: 15 amino acids. CDR1 is SEHNR and CDR2 is FQNEAQ in the germline V gene (reference sequence). The V gene lost 1 base and the J gene lost 0 bases, with 6 bases spanning the gap. What was sequenced was esophageal tumor tissue. This receptor was identified in a male donor with esophageal squamous cell carcinoma. This chain joins TRBV7-9 and TRBJ2-2; no reliable D call. The CDR3 DNA sequence: TGTGCCAGCAGCTTAGTACTACCGAACACCGGGGAGCTGTTTTTT. This gives the protein CASSLVLPNTGELFF.